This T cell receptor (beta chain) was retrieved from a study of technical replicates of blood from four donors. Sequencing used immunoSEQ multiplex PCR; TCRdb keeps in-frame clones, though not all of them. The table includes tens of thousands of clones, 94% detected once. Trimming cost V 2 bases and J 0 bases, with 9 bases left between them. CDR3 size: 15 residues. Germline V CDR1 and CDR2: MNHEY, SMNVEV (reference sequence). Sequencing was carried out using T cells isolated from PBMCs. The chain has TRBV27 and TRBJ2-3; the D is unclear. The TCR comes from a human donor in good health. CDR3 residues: CASSLSSPSTDTQYF. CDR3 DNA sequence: TGTGCCAGCAGTTTAAGTAGTCCTAGCACAGATACGCAGTATTTT.